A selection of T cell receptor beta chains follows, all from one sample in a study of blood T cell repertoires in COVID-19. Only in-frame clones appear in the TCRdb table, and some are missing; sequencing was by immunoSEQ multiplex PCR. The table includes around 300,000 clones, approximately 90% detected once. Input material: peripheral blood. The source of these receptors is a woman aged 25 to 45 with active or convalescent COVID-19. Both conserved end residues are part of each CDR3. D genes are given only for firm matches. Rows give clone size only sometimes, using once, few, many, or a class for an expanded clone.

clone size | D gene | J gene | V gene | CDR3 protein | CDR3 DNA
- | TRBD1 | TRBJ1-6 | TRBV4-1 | CASSQGQTGGDSPLHF | TGCGCCAGCAGCCAAGGTCAGACAGGGGGTGATTCACCCCTCCACTTT
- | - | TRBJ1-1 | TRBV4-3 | CASSQVASMNTEAFF | TGCGCCAGCAGCCAAGTGGCCAGTATGAACACTGAAGCTTTCTTT
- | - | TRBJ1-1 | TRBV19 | CASSIQGAGEAFF | TGTGCCAGTAGTATACAGGGCGCAGGGGAAGCTTTCTTT
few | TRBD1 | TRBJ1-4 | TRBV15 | CATSGRQGVGEKLFF | TGTGCCACCAGCGGCCGACAGGGTGTCGGTGAAAAACTGTTTTTT
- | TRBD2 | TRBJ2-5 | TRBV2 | CATSGSGGAGETQYF | TGTGCCACCTCGGGGAGCGGGGGGGCCGGGGAGACCCAGTACTTC
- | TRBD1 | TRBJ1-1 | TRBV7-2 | CASSPRRDSEAFF | TGTGCCAGCAGCCCCCGGCGGGACAGTGAAGCTTTCTTT
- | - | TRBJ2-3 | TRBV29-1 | CSVEWGGTDTQYF | TGCAGCGTTGAGTGGGGGGGCACAGATACGCAGTATTTT
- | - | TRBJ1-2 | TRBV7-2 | CASSRTARDGYTF | TGTGCCAGCAGCAGGACAGCGAGGGATGGCTACACCTTC
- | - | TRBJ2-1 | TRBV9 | CASSAPGGAYNEQFF | TGTGCCAGCAGCGCCCCCGGTGGAGCCTACAATGAGCAGTTCTTC
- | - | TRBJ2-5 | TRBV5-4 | CASSLTGQNGETQYF | TGTGCCAGCAGCTTGACCGGACAGAATGGGGAGACCCAGTACTTC
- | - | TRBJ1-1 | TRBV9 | CASSVSEGGTEAFF | TGTGCCAGCAGCGTATCCGAGGGAGGCACTGAAGCTTTCTTT
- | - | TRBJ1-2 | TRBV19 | CASRSRSRVEYGYTF | TGTGCCAGTAGAAGCCGGTCCAGGGTCGAATATGGCTACACCTTC
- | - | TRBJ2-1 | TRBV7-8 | CASSRDTYYNEQFF | TGTGCCAGCAGCAGGGACACCTACTACAATGAGCAGTTCTTC
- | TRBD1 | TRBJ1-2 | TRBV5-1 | CASSPGGPTGYTF | TGCGCCAGCAGCCCAGGGGGGCCGACGGGCTACACCTTC
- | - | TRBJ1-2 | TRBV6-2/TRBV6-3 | CASSANLGPGGYTF | TGTGCCAGCAGTGCAAACCTGGGCCCGGGGGGCTACACCTTC
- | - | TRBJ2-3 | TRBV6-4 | CASSELASTDTQYF | TGTGCCAGCAGTGAGCTGGCTAGCACAGATACGCAGTATTTT
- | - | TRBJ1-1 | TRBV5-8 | CASRGRLMNTEAFF | TGTGCCAGCAGAGGGAGACTGATGAACACTGAAGCTTTCTTT
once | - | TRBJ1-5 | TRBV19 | CASSMGQGNWNQPQHF | TGTGCCAGTAGTATGGGGCAGGGTAATTGGAATCAGCCCCAGCATTTT
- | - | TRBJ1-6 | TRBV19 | CASSIEFGSPNSPLHF | TGTGCCAGTAGTATAGAGTTTGGGAGTCCCAATTCACCCCTCCACTTT
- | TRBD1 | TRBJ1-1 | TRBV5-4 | CASSRNSDRGGTEAFF | TGTGCCAGCAGCCGGAATTCGGACAGGGGAGGCACTGAAGCTTTCTTT
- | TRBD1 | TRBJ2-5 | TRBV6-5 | CASSYSWTGSLETQYF | TGTGCCAGCAGTTACTCGTGGACAGGTAGTTTAGAGACCCAGTACTTC
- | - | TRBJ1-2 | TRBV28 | CASSYREAGYTF | TGTGCCAGCAGTTACAGGGAAGCTGGCTACACCTTC
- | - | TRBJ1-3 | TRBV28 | CASSSRRSGNTIYF | TGTGCCAGCAGTTCCAGGAGGAGTGGAAACACCATATATTTT
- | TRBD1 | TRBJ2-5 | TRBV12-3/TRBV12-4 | CASSPGQKETQYF | TGTGCCAGCAGTCCGGGACAGAAAGAGACCCAGTACTTC
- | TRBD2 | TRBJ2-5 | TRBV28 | CASSLSAGGRETQYF | TGTGCCAGCAGTTTATCGGCGGGGGGGCGAGAGACCCAGTACTTC
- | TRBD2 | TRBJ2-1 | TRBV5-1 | CASSLGLEDEQFF | TGCGCCAGCAGCCTAGGACTAGAGGATGAGCAGTTCTTC
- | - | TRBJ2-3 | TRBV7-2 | CASSLTPTDTQYF | TGTGCCAGCAGCTTGACTCCCACAGATACGCAGTATTTT
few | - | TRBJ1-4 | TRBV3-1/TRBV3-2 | CASSQDGGGSNEKLFF | TGTGCCAGCAGCCAAGATGGTGGAGGGAGTAATGAAAAACTGTTTTTT
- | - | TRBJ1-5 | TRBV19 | CASSTDGDQPQHF | TGTGCCAGTAGTACAGACGGGGATCAGCCCCAGCATTTT
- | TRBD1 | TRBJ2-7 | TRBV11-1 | CASSDGQGRDEQYF | TGTGCCAGCAGCGATGGACAGGGGAGGGACGAGCAGTACTTC
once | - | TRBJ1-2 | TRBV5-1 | CASSLDPGAGANYGYTF | TGCGCCAGCAGCTTGGACCCAGGCGCGGGGGCTAACTATGGCTACACCTTC
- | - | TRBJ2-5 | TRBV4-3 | CASSQDILLPETQYF | TGCGCCAGCAGCCAAGATATCCTACTACCTGAGACCCAGTACTTC
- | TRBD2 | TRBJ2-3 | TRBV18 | CASSPGLAWADTQYF | TGTGCCAGCTCACCGGGACTAGCGTGGGCAGATACGCAGTATTTT
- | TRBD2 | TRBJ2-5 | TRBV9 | CASSHIAGGLETQYF | TGTGCCAGCAGCCATATAGCGGGGGGGCTGGAGACCCAGTACTTC
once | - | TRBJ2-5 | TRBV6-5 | CASSYGGTSKETQYF | TGTGCCAGCAGTTATGGGGGGACTTCGAAAGAGACCCAGTACTTC
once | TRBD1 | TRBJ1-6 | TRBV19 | CASTRGTGSGSPLHF | TGTGCCAGCACTCGGGGGACAGGGTCGGGATCACCCCTCCACTTT
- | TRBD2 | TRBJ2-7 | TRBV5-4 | CASSLAGGLHEQYF | TGTGCCAGCAGCTTGGCGGGGGGGCTGCACGAGCAGTACTTC
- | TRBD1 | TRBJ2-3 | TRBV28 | CASSPRDRGRWTDTQYF | TGTGCCAGCAGTCCCCGGGACAGGGGGCGTTGGACAGATACGCAGTATTTT
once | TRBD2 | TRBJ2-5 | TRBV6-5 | CASSQAGGNQETQYF | TGTGCCAGCAGCCAAGCGGGGGGGAACCAAGAGACCCAGTACTTC
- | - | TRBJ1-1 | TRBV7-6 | CASSLTGGTEAFF | TGTGCCAGCAGCCTCACGGGGGGAACTGAAGCTTTCTTT
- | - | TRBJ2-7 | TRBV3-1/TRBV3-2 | CASSPSSYEQYF | TGTGCCAGCAGTCCTAGCTCCTACGAGCAGTACTTC
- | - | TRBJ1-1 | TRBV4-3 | CASSQERGDEAFF | TGCGCCAGCAGCCAAGAACGGGGGGATGAAGCTTTCTTT
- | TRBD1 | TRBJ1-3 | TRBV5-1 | CASSLVSQGTGNTIYF | TGCGCCAGCAGCTTGGTCTCACAGGGGACTGGAAACACCATATATTTT
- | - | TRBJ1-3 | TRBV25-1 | CASSEEALGNTIYF | TGTGCCAGCAGTGAGGAGGCTCTAGGAAACACCATATATTTT
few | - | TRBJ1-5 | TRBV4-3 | CASSQDRGGSNQPQHF | TGCGCCAGCAGCCAAGATCGAGGGGGAAGCAATCAGCCCCAGCATTTT
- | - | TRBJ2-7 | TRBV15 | CATSRIGGRYEQYF | TGTGCCACCAGCAGGATAGGCGGCCGGTACGAGCAGTACTTC
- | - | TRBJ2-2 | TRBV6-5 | CASSKRPRDGELFF | TGTGCCAGCAGTAAACGCCCCAGGGACGGGGAGCTGTTTTTT
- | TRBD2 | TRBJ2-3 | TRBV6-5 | CASSWTSGGLDTQYF | TGTGCCAGCAGTTGGACTAGCGGGGGGCTGGATACGCAGTATTTT
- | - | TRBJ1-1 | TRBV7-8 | CASSLEVEATEAFF | TGTGCCAGCAGCTTAGAGGTAGAGGCGACTGAAGCTTTCTTT
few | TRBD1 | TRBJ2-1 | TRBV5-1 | CASSPGTGENEQFF | TGCGCCAGCAGCCCCGGGACAGGCGAAAATGAGCAGTTCTTC
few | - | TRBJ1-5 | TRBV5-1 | CASSLGGSQPQHF | TGCGCCAGCAGCTTGGGAGGATCCCAGCCCCAGCATTTT
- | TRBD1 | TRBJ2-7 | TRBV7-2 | CASSRTGLAYEQYF | TGTGCCAGCAGCAGGACAGGGCTTGCCTACGAGCAGTACTTC
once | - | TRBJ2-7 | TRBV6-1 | CASSESGSLYEQYF | TGTGCCAGCAGTGAAAGTGGCAGTCTCTACGAGCAGTACTTC